These T cell receptor beta chains were read from a single sample in a study of T cells in Graves' hyperthyroidism and ophthalmopathy. Each CDR3 protein gets one entry after TCRdb re-called the multiplex PCR reads with MiXCR. Altogether under 700,000 distinct CDR3 sequences are present, over 15% being singletons, with the ten largest covering 15% to 20%. Specimen: blood. All receptors come from a woman aged 18-35 years with Graves' hyperthyroidism. The conserved cysteine and the conserved F or W are not part of the CDR3 here. Each record gives: V gene, J gene, CDR3 protein.

>TRBV11-2|TRBJ2-2
ASSSLRERGGELF
>TRBV7-9|TRBJ1-1
ASSSGTGRYNEAF
>TRBV20-1|TRBJ2-7
SARGRREPAYEQY
>TRBV5-1|TRBJ2-7
ASRPSGTSGEQY
>TRBV28|TRBJ2-3
ASSSFGGLDTDTQY
>TRBV10-3|TRBJ1-5
AISLTGPNQPQH
>TRBV6-2/TRBV6-3|TRBJ2-3
ASSFSDRSNTDTQY
>TRBV12-3/TRBV12-4|TRBJ2-1
ASSLYGAYNEQF
>TRBV30|TRBJ2-2
AWSVLSGTGELF
>TRBV30|TRBJ2-2
ASQGASGTGELF
>TRBV10-3|TRBJ2-1
AISELGGRDEQF
>TRBV9|TRBJ1-2
ASRRKGMLLHGYT
>TRBV28|TRBJ2-5
ANTPPRTGIETQY
>TRBV25-1|TRBJ2-3
ASSEEYSTDTQY
>TRBV28|TRBJ2-2
ASSDPGRIVGELF
>TRBV3-1|TRBJ2-2
ASSHWRDSTGELF
>TRBV6-6|TRBJ1-6
ASSYFGTSNSPLH
>TRBV3-1|TRBJ2-7
ASSQDPQSYEQY
>TRBV20-1|TRBJ1-5
SARRDVGGDNQPQH
>TRBV11-3|TRBJ1-1
ASSLPGTGGGGYTEAF
>TRBV7-9|TRBJ2-7
ASSLDQTYEQY
>TRBV6-1|TRBJ2-2
ASTQSPPGTGGPRELF
>TRBV6-5|TRBJ1-2
ASSYGNYGYT
>TRBV20-1|TRBJ1-4
SARGRGTANEKLF
>TRBV7-2|TRBJ2-5
ASSLESRVKTQY
>TRBV12-3/TRBV12-4|TRBJ2-1
ASSLMSGVNEQF
>TRBV10-3|TRBJ2-7
AISVSGDYEQY